One sample yielded the 23 T cell receptor beta chains listed below, sequenced in a study of blood T cell repertoires in COVID-19. The assay was immunoSEQ multiplex PCR, and TCRdb's table has in-frame clones only and misses some. Here the sample spans roughly 240,000 clones, 75% to 85% being singletons. The sample comprised peripheral blood. These receptors all come from a woman between 65 and 79 years old with acute or convalescent COVID-19.

This chain joins TRBV5-1 and TRBJ2-3; 9 bases fit TRBD2. In germline, CDR1 is SGHRS, CDR2 YFSETQ. After removal of 4 bases from V and 0 bases from J, the junction contained 3 bases not matched to a gene. This CDR3 spans 15 amino acids. The CDR3 protein is CASSGGLASTDTQYF. CDR3 bases: TGCGCCAGCAGCGGGGGACTAGCTAGCACAGATACGCAGTATTTT.

V gene TRBV5-1 combines with J gene TRBJ2-5, with 9 positions matching TRBD1. CDR1 and CDR2 (germline): SGHRS, YFSETQ. V dropped 4 bases and J dropped 5; count of bases not matched to a gene: 12. This CDR3 contains 16 residues. CDR3 DNA: TGCGCCAGCAGCCCGGGGACAGGGCCACCATTGGAGACCCAGTACTTC. It specifies CASSPGTGPPLETQYF.

The V and J genes are TRBV4-1 and TRBJ1-2, with TRBD1 matching 8 bases. Germline lookup yields CDR1 MGHRA and CDR2 YSYEKL. V shed 4 bases and J 0 bases; nucleotides not matched to a gene: 16. The CDR3 spans 19 residues. The CDR3 nucleotides read TGCGCCAGCAGCCGAACGACTCGACAGGGGTTTGGATCTAACTATGGCTACACCTTC. Amino acid sequence: CASSRTTRQGFGSNYGYTF.

The rearrangement links TRBV5-1 to TRBJ1-3; D gene uncertain. V lost 2 bases and J 0 bases, leaving 9 bases between the germline ends. The CDR3 totals 15 residues. Germline values: CDR1 SGHRS, CDR2 YFSETQ. CDR3 in DNA: TGCGCCAGCAGCTTCTGGGGAGTCTCTGGAAACACCATATATTTT. Translated, it gives CASSFWGVSGNTIYF.

The gene calls are TRBV4-2 and TRBJ1-2; D not resolved. Trimming took off 0 bases at V and 6 bases at J, with 14 bases between the two ends. Looked up from germline, CDR1 is LGHNA and CDR2 is YNFKEQ. This CDR3 has 15 amino acids. CDR3 region: CASSQDTRRRDGYTF. The DNA for the CDR3 is TGTGCCAGCAGCCAAGACACAAGGCGGCGGGATGGCTACACCTTC.

V usage is TRBV7-8 and J usage is TRBJ1-4; 10 bases are a match to TRBD1. The V segment lost 1 base and the J segment 11 bases; nucleotides outside the gene matches: 10. CDR1 and CDR2 from the germline V gene are SGHVS and FQNEAQ. This CDR3 spans 16 amino acids. The CDR3 DNA sequence: TGTGCCAGCAGCTTAGTCTCCGGGACAGGGGCGCGGAAACTGTTTTTT. Amino acid sequence: CASSLVSGTGARKLFF.

The gene calls are TRBV7-2 and TRBJ1-2; the D gene is possibly TRBD1 (5 bases). Germline CDR1 and CDR2: SGHTA and FQGNSA. The CDR3 is 13 residues long. The V gene lost 3 bases and the J gene lost 5 bases, with 10 bases spanning the gap. The CDR3 is CASSFDSQYGYTF. The CDR3 bases are TGTGCCAGCAGCTTCGACAGCCAATATGGCTACACCTTC.

This sequence joins TRBV4-1 and TRBJ2-3, with D perhaps TRBD2 (5 bases). Germline CDR1 MGHRA, CDR2 YSYEKL. The CDR3 is 15 residues long. V was cut by 1 base and J by 2 bases, with 10 bases left in between. The CDR3 is CASSQGGINTDTQYF. CDR3 in DNA: TGCGCCAGCAGCCAAGGAGGGATAAACACAGATACGCAGTATTTT.

The V call is TRBV7-9, the J call TRBJ2-2; no clear D. The germline gives CDR1 SEHNR, CDR2 FQNEAQ (reference sequence). The CDR3 length is 13 residues. The germline V and J ends were trimmed by 2 bases and 8 bases, with 9 bases remaining between them. CDR3 nucleotide sequence: TGTGCCAGCAGCTTATTAGCCCTAGGGGAGCTGTTTTTT. This encodes CASSLLALGELFF.

The chain employs TRBV3-1 (or the pseudogene TRBV3-2) and TRBJ1-1; 7 bases line up with TRBD1. This CDR3 is built from 14 residues. With V trimmed by 4 bases and J by 7 bases, 9 bases remained unmatched. The germline CDR1 and CDR2 sequences are LGHDT and YNNKEL (reference sequence). CDR3 coding DNA: TGTGCCAGCAGCCCTTTGGGACAGCAATTTGAAGCTTTCTTT. This sequence encodes CASSPLGQQFEAFF.

CDR3 loop: CAWSQGLAKNIQYF. In DNA form, the CDR3 reads TGTGCCTGGAGTCAGGGACTAGCCAAAAACATTCAGTACTTC. The J gene is TRBJ2-4, the V gene TRBV30, with a tentative D call TRBD2 (6 bases). The CDR3 runs to 14 residues. The V and J ends lost 2 bases and 0 bases respectively, with 8 bases between them. CDR1 GTSNPN and CDR2 SVGIG come from the germline V gene (reference sequence).

This rearrangement joins TRBV7-8 to TRBJ2-3, with D maybe TRBD2 (5 bases). The CDR3 contains 14 residues. Germline values: CDR1 SGHVS, CDR2 FQNEAQ. V was cut by 9 bases and J by 3 bases, with 16 bases left in between. CDR3 sequence (DNA): TGTGCCAGTCGGGAATGGGGAAGTACAGATACGCAGTATTTT. Encoded protein: CASREWGSTDTQYF. The variable domain in full, completed from reference TRBV7-8 and TRBJ2-3, reads GAGVSQSPRYKVAKRGQDVALRCDPISGHVSLFWYQQALGQGPEFLTYFQNEAQLDKSGLPSDRFFAERPEGSVSTLKIQRTQQEDSAVYLCASREWGSTDTQYFGPGTRLTVL.

This clone was detected a few times. The chain combines TRBV5-5 with TRBJ1-6; D gene uncertain. Trimming removed 4 bases at V and 0 bases at J, with 11 bases between. Germline V CDR1 and CDR2: SGHKS, YYEKEE (reference sequence). This CDR3 comprises 16 residues. As DNA, the CDR3 is TGTGCCAGCAGCACCCAAGACACCTCCTATAATTCACCCCTCCACTTT. It yields the protein CASSTQDTSYNSPLHF. The full variable domain, completed using reference TRBV5-5 and TRBJ1-6, is DAGVTQSPTHLIKTRGQQVTLRCSPISGHKSVSWYQQVLGQGPQFIFQYYEKEERGRGNFPDRFSARQFPNYSSELNVNALLLGDSALYLCASSTQDTSYNSPLHFGNGTRLTVT.

V is TRBV7-6 and J is TRBJ1-2, with 10 bases lining up with TRBD1. Germline CDR1 and CDR2: SGHVS and FNYEAQ. J gave up 5 bases and V 5 bases, and 8 bases lay outside the gene matches. The CDR3 extends over 15 amino acids. CDR3 sequence reads: CASSPGQGGVYGYTF. In DNA, the CDR3 is TGTGCCAGCAGCCCTGGACAGGGGGGTGTGTATGGCTACACCTTC.

The sample holds one count of this clone. The chain carries TRBV5-6 and TRBJ2-4; 11 positions match TRBD1. This CDR3 spans 16 amino acids. J was trimmed by 7 bases and V by 5 bases; bases with no gene match: 11. Germline V lookup: CDR1 SGHDT, CDR2 YYEEEE. CDR3 DNA: TGTGCCAGCAGTCCCGATCCGGGGACAGGGGGGAACATTCAGTACTTC. Protein sequence: CASSPDPGTGGNIQYF.

The rearrangement links TRBV25-1 to TRBJ2-5, with TRBD1 identical over 8 bases. Germline values: CDR1 MGHDK, CDR2 SYGVNS. V trimming: 4 bases; J trimming: 5 bases; junction bases outside the gene matches: 6. This CDR3 has 14 amino acids. The CDR3 loop reads CASSGTGSRETQYF. Here the CDR3 DNA reads TGTGCCAGCAGTGGGACAGGGTCCCGGGAGACCCAGTACTTC.

The chain recombines TRBV25-1 with TRBJ1-2, with D hard to call. Looked up from germline, CDR1 is MGHDK and CDR2 is SYGVNS. Trimming cost V 0 bases and J 7 bases, with 12 bases left between them. The CDR3 contains 14 residues. The CDR3: CASSEYKASGGYTF. The CDR3 DNA reads TGTGCCAGCAGTGAATATAAAGCAAGCGGTGGCTACACCTTC.

The chain combines TRBV27 with TRBJ1-1; 7 nucleotides align to TRBD1. Germline CDR1 and CDR2: MNHEY and SMNVEV (reference sequence). The CDR3 is made up of 14 amino acids. Trimming took 6 bases from V and 1 from J; bases not matched to a gene: 5. The CDR3 sequence is CASSRQGSNTEAFF. CDR3 nucleotides: TGTGCCAGCAGCCGACAGGGATCGAACACTGAAGCTTTCTTT.

As to this clone: The junction departs from germline at one end; a sequencing error may be responsible. The V gene is TRBV10-3, the J gene TRBJ1-1; 7 bases map to TRBD1. Germline CDR1 and CDR2: ENHRY and SYGVKD. The CDR3 is 14 residues long. CDR3 sequence: CAIIEGTVNTEAFF. The CDR3 coding sequence is TGTGCCATCATTGAGGGGACAGTGAACACTGAAGCTTTCTTT.

This CDR3 is CASSRNREYGYTF. CDR3 in DNA: TGTGCCAGCTCACGCAACAGGGAATACGGCTACACCTTC. The V call is TRBV18, the J call TRBJ1-2, with D perhaps TRBD1 (6 bases). V was pared by 4 bases and J by 8 bases, with 14 bases between. CDR3 size: 13 residues. Germline CDR1 reads KGHSH; CDR2 reads LQKENI.

This clone was seen a single time. CDR3 loop: CASSYYGESGELFF. The CDR3 DNA sequence: TGTGCCAGCAGTTACTATGGGGAGTCCGGGGAGCTGTTTTTT. The chain links TRBV6-6 to TRBJ2-2; tentatively, D is TRBD2 (5 bases). CDR1 MNHNY and CDR2 SVGAGI come from the germline V gene (reference sequence). The CDR3 sequence is 14 residues long. The germline V and J ends were trimmed by 1 base and 6 bases, with 9 bases remaining between them.

This chain connects TRBV7-2 to TRBJ1-6, with D possibly being TRBD1 (5 bases). Trimming left V 2 bases short and J 4 bases short, with 9 bases between. The CDR3 length is 15 residues. The germline V gene encodes CDR1 SGHTA and CDR2 FQGNSA. The CDR3, as DNA: TGTGCCAGCAGCTTACAGGGATTATATAATTCACCCCTCCACTTT. This encodes CASSLQGLYNSPLHF.

The chain links TRBV5-4 to TRBJ2-3; TRBD1 matches at 8 bases. With 3 bases clipped from V and 0 bases from J, the junction kept 6 bases outside the gene matches. Germline CDR1 and CDR2: SGHNT and YYREEE (reference sequence). This CDR3 has 16 amino acids. DNA of the CDR3: TGTGCCAGCAGCTCCGGGACAGGACCTAGCACAGATACGCAGTATTTT. This encodes CASSSGTGPSTDTQYF.